One T cell receptor beta chain is described in this entry. This sample was taken from a study of cytomegalovirus exposure and HLA in healthy donors. CDR1 and CDR2 (germline): SGHTA, FQGNSA. The V gene end was trimmed by 1 base and the J gene end by 7 bases; junction bases not matched to a gene: 8. The CDR3 is 15 amino acids. This PCR relied on a set of 60 Vbeta primers and 13 Jbeta primers. Data came from immunoSEQ multiplex PCR; TCRdb stores just in-frame clones and leaves some out. The sample contains about 160,000 clones, roughly 71% of which appear only once. This chain uses TRBV7-2 with TRBJ2-3, with 7 bases identical to TRBD1. This sequence was found in a woman aged 50 to 65 in good health and CMV-seropositive. The source material was PBMCs. CDR3 DNA: TGTGCCAGCAGCTTAGTTAACGACAGGGCCCATACGCAGTATTTT. It yields the protein CASSLVNDRAHTQYF.